The sequence of this TCR beta chain was determined in a study of PD-1 blockade in classical Hodgkin lymphoma (dated by TCRdb to the early 2020s). Background on the whole study: Nivolumab dosing was 3 mg/kg intravenously every 2 weeks, continuing until either disease progression or unacceptable toxicity. A peripheral blood immune signature of response to PD-1 blockade in classical Hodgkin lymphoma was defined using TCR beta sequencing and CyTOF.

The intended sense of this specimen's time point label: cycle 2 day 1 (C2D1) of nivolumab. Every trial patient had relapsed after autologous stem cell transplantation, and cohorts A, B and C differed in prior brentuximab vedotin exposure. A total of roughly 60 patients with relapsed/refractory classical Hodgkin lymphoma made up the trial cohort, and each patient's best overall response was complete response, partial response or progressive disease. Single-agent nivolumab was administered to trial patients in the multi-cohort phase II CheckMate 205 trial. An independent review committee assessed best overall response by applying the 2007 International Working Group response criteria. Trial PBMCs were collected immediately before nivolumab initiation (C1D1) and during therapy at cycle 2 day 1 and cycle 4 day 1. Peripheral blood was collected in 8 mL Vacutainer Cell Preparation Tubes, from which PBMCs were isolated by centrifugation and then cryopreserved.

Concerning this clone itself: The antigen it binds to is not known. Per-nucleotide qualities are absent, and no much larger clonotype sits a single base away.

General findings and caveats noted by the study authors: Lower diversity was observed in patients in whom nivolumab was started less than 1 year after ASCT, and these patients were excluded from later analyses so that confounding by immune reconstitution would be avoided. By C4D1, a significant rise was seen in CD4+ TCR diversity but not in CD8+ TCR diversity (p=0.0027 vs p=0.16), and the rise was most apparent among complete responders (p=0.02). The study was restricted to a single clinical trial cohort, and the causes of repertoire differences, possibly disease activity or prior therapy, were left undefined. Trial patients achieving complete response had baseline diversity similar to newly diagnosed patients, whereas partial responders and progressors had significantly lower diversity. Baseline TCR diversity was reported to be lower in newly diagnosed patients than in healthy donors, and even lower in relapsed/refractory patients.

Genomic DNA was extracted with the Qiagen DNeasy kit from unsorted PBMCs and from negatively selected CD4+ and CD8+ fractions. TCR beta CDR3 regions were subjected to amplification by immunoSEQ multiplex PCR with primers that anneal to V and J segments. A synthetic immune receptor repertoire was used to minimize amplification bias, and any remaining bias was removed computationally after sequencing. The paper's data handling went like this. Repertoire diversity was quantified as the Shannon entropy index using custom Python scripts. Unsorted, CD4+ and CD8+ repertoires were examined separately, except in combined analyses, for which CD4+ and CD8+ sequences were merged in silico. A clone counted as expanded when the clone's frequency after treatment rose at least 2-fold relative to C1D1, and clones undetected at baseline were given a pseudocount of 0.5. Clones with 0 or 1 copy at C1D1 were defined as singleton clones, while clones with 2 or more copies were defined as non-singleton clones. Clones expanded in unsorted samples were labelled as CD4+, CD8+ or unknown by matching protein sequences in sorted samples from the same patient. Wilcoxon tests on paired samples were used to test changes in diversity from C1D1 to C4D1. TCRdb limited this immuneACCESS table to in-frame rearrangements with V and J called. A share of clones is missing; checked studies link under half to unresolved V genes, and the rest is unexplained. Clone size and the V and J calls come from that table; the DNA yielded D and trimming. The sample table contains 95,000 to 100,000 clones; only one count was recorded for roughly 91% of them. Under 7.5% of the sample belongs to the ten largest clones.

CDR3 length: 16 amino acids, cysteine to phenylalanine. CDR3 DNA is the only sequence kept; it has 48 bases, read in frame from the first base. Trimming accounts for 3 bases at V and 0 bases at J, while the number of junction bases matched to no gene is 1. Via the germline V gene (reference sequence), CDR1 is SSHAT and CDR2 FNYEAQ. This receptor was obtained from a human donor with classical Hodgkin lymphoma. The chain joins TRBV7-7 to TRBJ2-5, and TRBD2 aligns with 13 junction nucleotides. The sequenced sample was peripheral blood mononuclear cells (PBMCs), obtained before the second cycle of nivolumab. Here the CDR3 is given as CASSLGLAGYQETQYF. DNA sequence: TGTGCCAGCAGCTTGGGACTAGCGGGGTACCAAGAGACCCAGTACTTC.